A selection of T cell receptor beta chains follows, all from one sample in a study of Ad26.COV2.S vaccination and SARS-CoV-2 variants. TCRdb's table, derived via immunoSEQ multiplex PCR, lists solely in-frame clones and lacks some. Of almost 400,000 clones in the sample, about nine tenths were seen once. The sequences come from peripheral blood, collected in a trial of Ad26.COV2.S vaccine versus placebo. The receptors derive from a person aged 18-65 years who received the Ad26.COV2.S COVID-19 vaccine or a placebo. CDR3s include the opening cysteine and the closing phenylalanine or tryptophan. D genes are given only for firm matches. Part of the rows lack a size; the others show once, few, many or a class for expanded clones.

clone_size,v_call,d_call,j_call,cdr3_aa,cdr3_nt
.,TRBV5-5,.,TRBJ2-3,CASSRGQEGTQYF,TGTGCCAGCAGCCGCGGACAGGAGGGTACGCAGTATTTT
.,TRBV5-1,.,TRBJ2-2,CASSLLVGEGEYTGELFF,TGCGCCAGCAGCTTGTTAGTGGGAGAGGGGGAGTACACCGGGGAGCTGTTTTTT
.,TRBV2,TRBD1,TRBJ2-5,CASSATGTGGETQYF,TGTGCCAGCAGTGCGACCGGGACAGGCGGAGAGACCCAGTACTTC
.,TRBV6-1,.,TRBJ1-6,CASSDYGWDNSPLHF,TGTGCCAGCAGTGATTACGGGTGGGATAATTCACCCCTCCACTTT
.,TRBV5-1,TRBD1,TRBJ2-5,CASSWGRGRQETQYF,TGCGCCAGCAGCTGGGGCAGGGGGCGGCAGGAGACCCAGTACTTC
.,TRBV28,TRBD2,TRBJ2-5,CASTQRGLAGSGETQYF,TGTGCCAGCACCCAACGGGGGCTAGCGGGAAGTGGGGAGACCCAGTACTTC
.,TRBV14,TRBD2,TRBJ2-7,CASSQRLAGRYEQYF,TGTGCCAGCAGCCAGAGACTAGCGGGAAGGTACGAGCAGTACTTC
.,TRBV28,.,TRBJ1-4,CASSLRPIAGLFF,TGTGCCAGCAGTTTAAGACCCATCGCCGGGCTGTTTTTT
.,TRBV28,.,TRBJ2-3,CASTDWDGPTDTQYF,TGTGCCAGCACCGACTGGGACGGGCCCACAGATACGCAGTATTTT
.,TRBV4-1,.,TRBJ1-5,CASSQDREPYQPQHF,TGCGCCAGCAGCCAAGACAGGGAACCTTATCAGCCCCAGCATTTT
.,TRBV6-1,.,TRBJ2-3,CASSEPRADTQYF,TGTGCCAGCAGTGAGCCCAGGGCGGATACGCAGTATTTT
.,TRBV4-1,.,TRBJ1-5,CASSQVVGGSNQPQHF,TGCGCCAGCAGCCAAGTTGTGGGGGGGAGCAATCAGCCCCAGCATTTT
.,TRBV7-9,.,TRBJ2-1,CASSLIGRNYEQFF,TGTGCCAGCAGCTTAATTGGCAGAAACTATGAGCAGTTCTTC
.,TRBV28,.,TRBJ1-1,CASSRRRPTEAFF,TGTGCCAGCAGCAGACGGAGGCCGACTGAAGCTTTCTTT
.,TRBV2,TRBD1,TRBJ2-2,CASRRGHGGTGELFF,TGTGCCAGCAGGAGGGGGCATGGGGGCACCGGGGAGCTGTTTTTT
.,TRBV4-2,.,TRBJ1-6,CASSQQERSPLHF,TGTGCCAGCAGCCAACAAGAACGTTCACCCCTCCACTTT
.,TRBV7-6,TRBD2,TRBJ2-1,CASSYGRAGDSYNEQFF,TGTGCCAGCAGCTACGGGAGAGCGGGAGATTCCTACAATGAGCAGTTCTTC
.,TRBV3-1/TRBV3-2,.,TRBJ2-2,CASSQGGAGTGELFF,TGTGCCAGCAGCCAAGGGGGAGCGGGCACCGGGGAGCTGTTTTTT
.,TRBV2,.,TRBJ1-2,CAGRQGGGYTF,TGTGCCGGCCGGCAGGGCGGTGGCTACACCTTC
.,TRBV7-2,TRBD1,TRBJ1-1,CASSLGVRTGVEAFF,TGTGCCAGCAGCTTAGGGGTCCGGACAGGGGTTGAAGCTTTCTTT
.,TRBV4-2,TRBD2,TRBJ2-2,CASSQETSGKLGTGELFF,TGTGCCAGCAGCCAAGAAACTAGCGGGAAACTTGGCACCGGGGAGCTGTTTTTT
.,TRBV5-6,.,TRBJ2-5,CASSGGAFQETQYF,TGTGCCAGCAGCGGGGGGGCTTTCCAAGAGACCCAGTACTTC
once,TRBV5-4,TRBD2,TRBJ2-2,CASSEGLVESGELFF,TGTGCCAGCAGCGAGGGACTAGTTGAGTCCGGGGAGCTGTTTTTT
.,TRBV6-5,.,TRBJ2-7,CASSQNRVDEQYF,TGTGCCAGCAGTCAAAACAGGGTCGACGAGCAGTACTTC
.,TRBV30,TRBD2,TRBJ2-3,CAWRWGGSPTDTQYF,TGTGCCTGGAGGTGGGGCGGGAGTCCCACAGATACGCAGTATTTT
.,TRBV27,.,TRBJ2-1,CASSLAASYNEQFF,TGTGCCAGCAGTTTAGCGGCATCCTACAATGAGCAGTTCTTC
.,TRBV6-2/TRBV6-3,.,TRBJ2-1,CASSPGLPWSSYNEQFF,TGTGCCAGCAGTCCCGGACTACCCTGGAGCTCCTACAATGAGCAGTTCTTC
once,TRBV5-4,.,TRBJ2-2,CASSLGRGQTGELFF,TGTGCCAGCAGCTTGGGCAGGGGCCAGACCGGGGAGCTGTTTTTT
.,TRBV4-2,TRBD1,TRBJ1-3,CASSPAGQGAGNTIYF,TGTGCCAGCAGCCCTGCCGGGCAGGGGGCTGGAAACACCATATATTTT
.,TRBV14,.,TRBJ1-1,CASSNRQALNTEAFF,TGTGCCAGCAGCAACCGACAGGCCCTCAACACTGAAGCTTTCTTT
.,TRBV28,.,TRBJ1-5,CASNYGVQGQPQHF,TGTGCCAGCAACTACGGAGTGCAGGGTCAGCCCCAGCATTTT
.,TRBV4-2,.,TRBJ1-4,CASSQATAGNEKLFF,TGTGCCAGCAGCCAAGCCACGGCAGGGAATGAAAAACTGTTTTTT
.,TRBV4-2,TRBD2,TRBJ2-1,CASSPLVSAGEVNEQFF,TGTGCCAGCAGCCCACTGGTTTCCGCGGGAGAAGTCAATGAGCAGTTCTTC
.,TRBV2,TRBD2,TRBJ2-3,CASSVGLAGGDTQYF,TGTGCCAGCAGCGTAGGACTAGCGGGGGGAGATACGCAGTATTTT
.,TRBV9,TRBD2,TRBJ2-1,CASSAPFTGRARDNEQFF,TGTGCCAGCAGCGCCCCCTTCACCGGGAGGGCTCGAGACAATGAGCAGTTCTTC
.,TRBV30,TRBD1,TRBJ2-3,CAWSRTGTDTQYF,TGTGCCTGGAGTAGGACAGGGACAGATACGCAGTATTTT
.,TRBV2,.,TRBJ2-7,CASSVRLGTYEQYF,TGTGCCAGCAGTGTAAGACTCGGGACCTACGAGCAGTACTTC
.,TRBV19,.,TRBJ2-2,CASSIRTNGELFF,TGTGCCAGTAGTATAAGAACTAACGGGGAGCTGTTTTTT
.,TRBV27,TRBD2,TRBJ2-2,CASKGLASGMTGELFF,TGTGCCAGCAAGGGTTTGGCTAGCGGGATGACCGGGGAGCTGTTTTTT
.,TRBV28,TRBD2,TRBJ2-1,CASSALAGGSYNEQFF,TGTGCCAGCAGTGCCCTAGCGGGAGGTTCGTACAATGAGCAGTTCTTC
.,TRBV28,.,TRBJ1-5,CASSLAGGGNQPQHF,TGTGCCAGCAGCCTCGCGGGGGGGGGCAATCAGCCCCAGCATTTT